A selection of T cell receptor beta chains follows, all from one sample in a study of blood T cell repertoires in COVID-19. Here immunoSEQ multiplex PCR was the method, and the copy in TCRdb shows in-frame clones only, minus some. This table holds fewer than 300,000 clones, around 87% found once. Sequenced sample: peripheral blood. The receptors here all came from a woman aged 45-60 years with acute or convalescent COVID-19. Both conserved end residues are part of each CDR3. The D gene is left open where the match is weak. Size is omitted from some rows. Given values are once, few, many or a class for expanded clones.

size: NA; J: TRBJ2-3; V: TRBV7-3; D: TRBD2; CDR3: CASSSRLAGTDTQYF; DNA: TGTGCCAGCAGCTCCCGACTAGCGGGCACAGATACGCAGTATTTT
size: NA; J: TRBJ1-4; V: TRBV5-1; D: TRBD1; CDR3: CASSSGQRNEKLFF; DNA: TGCGCCAGCAGCTCGGGACAGAGGAATGAAAAACTGTTTTTT
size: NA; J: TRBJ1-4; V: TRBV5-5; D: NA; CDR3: CASSLFYTEKLFF; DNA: TGTGCCAGCAGCTTGTTCTATACTGAAAAACTGTTTTTT
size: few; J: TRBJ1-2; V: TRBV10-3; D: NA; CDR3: CAIGDVRERRGYTF; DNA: TGTGCCATCGGGGATGTCAGGGAAAGGCGTGGCTACACCTTC
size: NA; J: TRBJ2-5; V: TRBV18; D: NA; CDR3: CASSPSGSQETQYF; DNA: TGTGCCAGCTCACCGTCCGGGAGCCAAGAGACCCAGTACTTC
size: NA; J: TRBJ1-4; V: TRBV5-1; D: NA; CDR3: CASSPNFQGINEKLFF; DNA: TGCGCCAGCAGCCCGAACTTTCAGGGGATAAATGAAAAACTGTTTTTT
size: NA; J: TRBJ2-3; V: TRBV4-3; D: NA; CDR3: CASSQEPRTVYSTDTQYF; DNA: TGCGCCAGCAGCCAAGAACCCCGGACAGTGTATAGCACAGATACGCAGTATTTT
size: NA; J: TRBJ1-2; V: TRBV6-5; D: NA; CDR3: CASTQGFNYGYTF; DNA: TGTGCCAGCACCCAGGGATTTAACTATGGCTACACCTTC
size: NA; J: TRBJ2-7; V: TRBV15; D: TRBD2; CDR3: CATSREVGVAGGRDEQYF; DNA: TGTGCCACCAGCAGAGAGGTCGGGGTTGCGGGAGGCAGGGACGAGCAGTACTTC
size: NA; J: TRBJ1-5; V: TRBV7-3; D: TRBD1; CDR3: CASSPRIDRVNQPQHF; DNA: TGTGCCAGCAGCCCCCGGATTGACAGGGTAAATCAGCCCCAGCATTTT
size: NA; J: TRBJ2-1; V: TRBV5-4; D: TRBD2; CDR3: CASSSRLAGVHNEQFF; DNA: TGTGCCAGCAGCTCCCGACTAGCGGGAGTCCACAATGAGCAGTTCTTC
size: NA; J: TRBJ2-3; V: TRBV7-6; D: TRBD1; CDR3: CASSPPGTGGIGDTQYF; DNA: TGTGCCAGCAGCCCCCCGGGGACAGGGGGAATAGGAGATACGCAGTATTTT
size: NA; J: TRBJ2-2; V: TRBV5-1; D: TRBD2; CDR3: CASAKAGGNTGELFF; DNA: TGCGCCAGCGCCAAGGCGGGGGGCAACACCGGGGAGCTGTTTTTT
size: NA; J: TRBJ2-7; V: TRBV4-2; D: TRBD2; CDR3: CASSQDPGGYSEQYF; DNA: TGTGCCAGCAGCCAAGATCCGGGAGGATATAGCGAGCAGTACTTC
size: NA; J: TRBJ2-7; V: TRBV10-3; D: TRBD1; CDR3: CAISDPGQEALYEQYF; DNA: TGTGCCATCAGTGACCCGGGACAGGAAGCCCTCTACGAGCAGTACTTC
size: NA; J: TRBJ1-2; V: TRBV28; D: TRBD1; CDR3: CASRPAATGPYGYTF; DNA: TGTGCCAGCAGGCCCGCAGCGACAGGGCCCTATGGCTACACCTTC
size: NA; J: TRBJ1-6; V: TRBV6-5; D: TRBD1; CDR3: CASSYRTGGNSPLHF; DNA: TGTGCCAGCAGTTATCGGACAGGGGGTAATTCACCCCTCCACTTT
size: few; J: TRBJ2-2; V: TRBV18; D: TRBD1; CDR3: CASSELQGRTGELFF; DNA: TGTGCCAGCTCAGAACTACAGGGGCGAACCGGGGAGCTGTTTTTT
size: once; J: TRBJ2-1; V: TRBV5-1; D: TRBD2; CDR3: CASRWEGSNEQFF; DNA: TGCGCCAGCAGGTGGGAGGGATCAAATGAGCAGTTCTTC
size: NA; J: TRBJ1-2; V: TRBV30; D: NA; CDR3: CAWTGVGGYTF; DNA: TGTGCCTGGACAGGGGTCGGGGGCTACACCTTC
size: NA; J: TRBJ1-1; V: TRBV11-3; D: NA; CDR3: CASSFNRQEAFF; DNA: TGTGCCAGCAGCTTTAACCGACAGGAAGCTTTCTTT
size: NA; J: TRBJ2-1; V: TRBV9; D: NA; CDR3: CASSPYSLNEQFF; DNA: TGTGCCAGCAGCCCCTATAGCCTGAATGAGCAGTTCTTC
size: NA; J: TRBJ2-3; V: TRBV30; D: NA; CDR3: CAWSDPSGISGTDTQYF; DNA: TGTGCCTGGAGTGACCCTTCAGGAATTTCCGGCACAGATACGCAGTATTTT
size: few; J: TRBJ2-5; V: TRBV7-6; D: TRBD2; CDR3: CASSSRLAGGQETQYF; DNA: TGTGCCAGCAGCTCTCGACTAGCGGGAGGGCAAGAGACCCAGTACTTC
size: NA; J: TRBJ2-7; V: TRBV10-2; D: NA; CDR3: CASSDPVYEQYF; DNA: TGCGCCAGCAGTGACCCCGTCTACGAGCAGTACTTC
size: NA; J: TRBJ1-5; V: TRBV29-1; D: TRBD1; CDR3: CSATQGQNNQPQHF; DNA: TGCAGCGCAACCCAGGGACAGAATAATCAGCCCCAGCATTTT
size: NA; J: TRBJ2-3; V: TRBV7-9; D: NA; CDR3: CASSQQLNTQYF; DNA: TGTGCCAGCAGCCAACAGCTCAATACGCAGTATTTT
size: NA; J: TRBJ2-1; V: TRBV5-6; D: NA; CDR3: CASSGVLSSYNEQFF; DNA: TGTGCCAGCTCCGGGGTCCTTAGCTCCTACAATGAGCAGTTCTTC
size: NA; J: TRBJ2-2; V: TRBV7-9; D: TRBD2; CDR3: CASSLSSGGAGELFF; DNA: TGTGCCAGCAGCTTATCTAGCGGCGGCGCCGGGGAGCTGTTTTTT
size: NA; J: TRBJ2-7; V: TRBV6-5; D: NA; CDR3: CASSYSRLPSEQYF; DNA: TGTGCCAGCAGTTATAGCCGGCTCCCCAGCGAGCAGTACTTC
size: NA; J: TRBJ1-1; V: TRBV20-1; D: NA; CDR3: CSARRGEAFF; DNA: TGCAGTGCTAGAAGGGGTGAAGCTTTCTTT
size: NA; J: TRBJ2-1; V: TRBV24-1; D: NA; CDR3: CATRKSGAYNEQFF; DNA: TGTGCCACCAGGAAAAGCGGAGCATACAATGAGCAGTTCTTC
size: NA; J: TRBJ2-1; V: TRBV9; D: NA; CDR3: CASSVGGGFKQFF; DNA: TGTGCCAGCAGCGTAGGTGGGGGGTTTAAGCAGTTCTTC
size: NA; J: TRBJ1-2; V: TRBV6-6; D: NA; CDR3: CASSTIGVGDYGYTF; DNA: TGTGCCAGCAGCACGATCGGGGTCGGCGACTATGGCTACACCTTC
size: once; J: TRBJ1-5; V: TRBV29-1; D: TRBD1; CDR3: CSVADRDSNQPQHF; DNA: TGCAGCGTTGCAGACAGGGATAGCAATCAGCCCCAGCATTTT
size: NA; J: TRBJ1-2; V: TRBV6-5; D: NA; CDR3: CASSYGPGNYGYTF; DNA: TGTGCCAGCAGTTACGGTCCGGGTAACTATGGCTACACCTTC
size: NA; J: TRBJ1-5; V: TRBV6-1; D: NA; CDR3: CASSEVIGGGGNQPQHF; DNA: TGTGCCAGCAGTGAGGTCATTGGCGGCGGAGGCAATCAGCCCCAGCATTTT
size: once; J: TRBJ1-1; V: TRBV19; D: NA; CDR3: CASSIAGMAGSEAFF; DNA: TGTGCCAGTAGTATAGCTGGGATGGCGGGGTCGGAAGCTTTCTTT
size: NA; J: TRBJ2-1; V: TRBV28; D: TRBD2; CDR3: CASSWGGGRTYNEQFF; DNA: TGTGCCAGCAGCTGGGGGGGCGGGAGGACCTACAATGAGCAGTTCTTC
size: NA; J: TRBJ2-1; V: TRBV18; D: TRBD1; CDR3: CASSQGQGKNNEQFF; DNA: TGTGCCAGCTCACAGGGACAGGGGAAAAACAATGAGCAGTTCTTC
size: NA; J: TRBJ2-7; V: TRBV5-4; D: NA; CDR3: CASSPGLVGYEQYF; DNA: TGTGCCAGCAGCCCGGGACTCGTGGGCTACGAGCAGTACTTC
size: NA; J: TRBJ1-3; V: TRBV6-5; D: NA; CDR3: CASRGLSGNTIYF; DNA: TGTGCCAGCAGGGGGCTCTCTGGAAACACCATATATTTT
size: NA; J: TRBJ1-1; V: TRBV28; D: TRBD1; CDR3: CASSPQGKGTEAFF; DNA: TGTGCCAGCAGTCCACAGGGGAAAGGAACTGAAGCTTTCTTT
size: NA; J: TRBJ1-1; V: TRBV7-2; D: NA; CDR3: CASSLVGAYTEAFF; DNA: TGTGCCAGCAGCTTAGTGGGGGCGTACACTGAAGCTTTCTTT
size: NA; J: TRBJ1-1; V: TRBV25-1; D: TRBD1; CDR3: CASSDGRGQLDTEAFF; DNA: TGTGCCAGCAGTGATGGCAGGGGGCAGTTGGACACTGAAGCTTTCTTT
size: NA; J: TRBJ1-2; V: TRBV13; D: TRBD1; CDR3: CASTLGTANYGYTF; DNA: TGTGCCAGCACCCTCGGGACAGCTAACTATGGCTACACCTTC